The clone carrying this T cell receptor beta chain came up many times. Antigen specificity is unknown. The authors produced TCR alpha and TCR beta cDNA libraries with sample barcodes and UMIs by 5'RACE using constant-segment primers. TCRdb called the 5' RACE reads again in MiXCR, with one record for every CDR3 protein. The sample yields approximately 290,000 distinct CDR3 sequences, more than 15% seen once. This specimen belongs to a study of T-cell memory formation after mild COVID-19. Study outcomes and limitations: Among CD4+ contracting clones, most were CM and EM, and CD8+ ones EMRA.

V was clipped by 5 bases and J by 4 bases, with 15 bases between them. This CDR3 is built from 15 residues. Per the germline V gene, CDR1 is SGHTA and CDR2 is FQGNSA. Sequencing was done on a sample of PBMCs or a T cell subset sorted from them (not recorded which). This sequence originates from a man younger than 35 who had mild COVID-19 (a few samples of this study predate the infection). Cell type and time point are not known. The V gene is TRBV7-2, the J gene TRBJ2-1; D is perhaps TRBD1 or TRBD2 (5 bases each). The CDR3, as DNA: TGTGCCAGCAGCAAAATCGGGGCCCCGTACAATGAGCAGTTCTTC. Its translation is CASSKIGAPYNEQFF.